One sample yielded the 5 T cell receptor beta chains listed below, sequenced in a study of immune cell composition in non-small cell lung cancer (dated by TCRdb to about 2017). Libraries were built with the immunoSEQ multiplex PCR assay. This immuneACCESS table, as held by TCRdb, lists in-frame sequences with V and J called but not all clones. Of the missing ones, under half trace to an unresolved V gene in checked studies; the others have no known cause. Present in this sample are about 8,000 clones, roughly three quarters of which were seen just once. Clones ranked in the top ten supply around 8.7% of the sample. Sequenced input: lung tumor tissue. The source of these receptors is a human donor with non-small cell lung cancer.

This clone was seen more than once but under ten times. This sequence joins TRBV5-5 and TRBJ2-7, with 7 bases that match TRBD1. The J segment lost 6 bases and the V segment lost 3 bases, leaving 15 bases of the junction unmatched. Germline assignment: CDR1 SGHKS and CDR2 YYEKEE (reference sequence). The CDR3 is 16 amino acids. CDR3: CASSSTGVLSSGEQYF. The CDR3 DNA sequence: TGTGCCAGCAGCTCTACAGGGGTACTGAGCTCCGGCGAGCAGTACTTC.

This chain uses TRBV5-5 with TRBJ2-7; 7 bases fit TRBD2. J was trimmed by 3 bases and V by 4 bases; bases with no gene match: 7. Germline V lookup: CDR1 SGHKS, CDR2 YYEKEE (reference sequence). This CDR3 region has 14 residues. CDR3 region: CASSLGTGGYEQYF. CDR3 coding DNA: TGTGCCAGCAGCCTGGGGACGGGAGGCTACGAGCAGTACTTC.

The gene calls are TRBV7-6 and TRBJ2-2; 7 positions match TRBD1. Germline V CDR1 and CDR2: SGHVS, FNYEAQ. The CDR3 runs 18 residues. J was trimmed by 0 bases and V by 1 base; bases with no gene match: 8. The CDR3 is CASSLGQTGNANTGELFF. In DNA, the CDR3 is TGTGCCAGCAGCTTAGGCCAGACAGGGAACGCGAACACCGGGGAGCTGTTTTTT.

The chain couples TRBV6-9 to TRBJ1-5, with D possibly matching TRBD1 (5 bases). Germline lookup yields CDR1 MNHGY and CDR2 SVAAGI. The CDR3 covers 15 residues. Trimming cost V 6 bases and J 1 base, with 13 bases left between them. Written as DNA, the CDR3 is TGTGCCAGCAGGCTATCCGACAGCAGCAATCAGCCCCAGCATTTT. Translated: CASRLSDSSNQPQHF.

The rearrangement links TRBV19 to TRBJ1-5; TRBD1 is a possible D gene (5 bases). Germline CDR1 LNHDA, CDR2 SQIVND (reference sequence). V shed 7 bases and J shed 9 bases, with 19 bases lying between them. This CDR3 region has 14 residues. The CDR3, as DNA: TGTGCCAGTATTCCGGACCCGAGGGGAGGGCCCCAGCATTTT. This sequence encodes CASIPDPRGGPQHF. Filled out from reference TRBV19 and TRBJ1-5, the complete variable domain reads DGGITQSPKYLFRKEGQNVTLSCEQNLNHDAMYWYRQDPGQGLRLIYYSQIVNDFQKGDIAEGYSVSREKKESFPLTVTSAQKNPTAFYLCASIPDPRGGPQHFGDGTRLSIL.